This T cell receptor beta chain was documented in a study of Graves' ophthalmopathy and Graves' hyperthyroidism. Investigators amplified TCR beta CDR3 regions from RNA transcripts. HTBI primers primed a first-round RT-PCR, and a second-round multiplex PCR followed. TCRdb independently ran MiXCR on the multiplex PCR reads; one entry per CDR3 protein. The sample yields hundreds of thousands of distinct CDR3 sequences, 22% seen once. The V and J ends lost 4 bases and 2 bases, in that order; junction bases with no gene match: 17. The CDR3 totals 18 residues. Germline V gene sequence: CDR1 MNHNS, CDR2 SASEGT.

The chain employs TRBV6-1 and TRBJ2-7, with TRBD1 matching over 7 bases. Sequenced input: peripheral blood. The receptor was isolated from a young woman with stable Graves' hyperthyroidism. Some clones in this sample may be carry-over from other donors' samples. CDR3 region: CASSATPGQATWPYEQYF. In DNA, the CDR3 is TGTGCCAGCAGTGCAACCCCTGGACAGGCGACCTGGCCCTACGAGCAGTACTTC.